The 21 T cell receptor beta chains below were found in one sample sequenced in a study of vaccination effects on CD4 cells after COVID-19. Clones were read by immunoSEQ multiplex PCR, and TCRdb kept only the in-frame ones, dropping some. Of about 37,000 clones listed, about two thirds are singletons. These receptors' targets are unknown. Antigen-specific CD4+ T cells were expanded (with viral peptide pools) by the ViraFEST assay ahead of sequencing. Following 10 days of culture, CD4+ T cells were isolated. Infection dated between March and December 2020, before the Alpha, Beta and Delta variants reached the United States. This specimen consisted of CD4+ T cells from PBMCs cultured with a peptide pool, obtained before COVID-19 vaccination. These receptor sequences come from a human donor who had a prior SARS-CoV-2 infection.

The genes are TRBV19 and TRBJ1-5; TRBD1 matches at 12 bases. This CDR3 region has 16 residues. Trimming took 5 bases from V and 6 from J; bases not matched to a gene: 8. From germline, CDR1 is LNHDA and CDR2 SQIVND (reference sequence). The CDR3 DNA reads TGTGCCAGTAGTCCCGGGGACAGGGGGCAGGGTCAGCCCCAGCATTTT. Translated: CASSPGDRGQGQPQHF.

The chain employs TRBV27 and TRBJ2-5, with 7 bases lining up with TRBD1. V lost 5 bases, J lost 7 bases, and 10 bases stayed unmatched. The germline V gene has CDR1 MNHEY and CDR2 SMNVEV (reference sequence). This CDR3 is 14 amino acids long. In nucleotides, the CDR3 is TGTGCCAGCAGTATAACAGGGGCCGCGTGGACCCAGTACTTC. Translating it yields CASSITGAAWTQYF.

Only a few counts were recorded for this clone. The V gene is TRBV3-1 (or the pseudogene TRBV3-2), the J gene TRBJ1-2, with D hard to call. With 2 bases removed from V and 3 bases from J, the gap between germline ends came to 4 bases. Germline values: CDR1 LGHDT, CDR2 YNNKEL (reference sequence). The CDR3 is 12 residues long. CDR3 sequence reads: CASSQRYYGYTF. The CDR3 nucleotides read TGTGCCAGCAGCCAAAGGTACTATGGCTACACCTTC.

V is TRBV5-1 and J is TRBJ1-1, with a weak D call TRBD1 (6 bases). The length of the CDR3 is 12 residues. V dropped 5 bases and J dropped 7 bases, with 12 bases sitting between them. Germline lookup yields CDR1 SGHRS and CDR2 YFSETQ. CDR3 amino acids: CASRERTDEAFF. The CDR3 DNA is TGCGCCAGCAGGGAACGGACAGATGAAGCTTTCTTT.

This chain connects TRBV30 to TRBJ1-5; the match to TRBD1 covers 7 bases. Per germline, CDR1 GTSNPN and CDR2 SVGIG (reference sequence). This CDR3 has 15 residues. J gave up 5 bases and V 0 bases, and 7 bases lay outside the gene matches. CDR3 in DNA: TGTGCCTGGAGTGTACAAGGAGGGGGCTATCAGCCCCAGCATTTT. It is translated as CAWSVQGGGYQPQHF.

The V and J genes are TRBV9 and TRBJ2-7; 7 bases map to TRBD1. The CDR3 sequence is 16 residues long. Germline CDR1 is SGDLS and CDR2 is YYNGEE. V gave up 5 bases and J gave up 3 bases; unmatched junction bases: 14. The CDR3 DNA follows: TGTGCCAGCAGTGCCGGGGACAGCACCTACCACTACGAGCAGTACTTC. This codes for CASSAGDSTYHYEQYF.

This clone was recorded once. The chain uses TRBV3-1 (or the pseudogene TRBV3-2) and TRBJ2-5, with 7 nucleotides matching TRBD1. This CDR3 has 14 residues. Germline CDR1 LGHDT, CDR2 YNNKEL (reference sequence). Trimming at V came to 7 bases and at J to 5 bases, leaving 10 bases not matched to a gene. The CDR3 sequence is CASIVQGERETQYF. DNA for the CDR3: TGTGCCAGCATCGTCCAGGGGGAACGGGAGACCCAGTACTTC.

The chain uses TRBV9 and TRBJ2-3, with 13 bases identical to TRBD2. The CDR3 spans 18 residues. Germline-derived CDR1 and CDR2 are SGDLS and YYNGEE. With V trimmed by 4 bases and J by 2 bases, 10 bases remained unmatched. The CDR3 nucleotides are TGTGCCAGCAGCAAAGTATGGACTAGCGGGGGATCCACAGATACGCAGTATTTT. It is translated as CASSKVWTSGGSTDTQYF. Supplemented by reference TRBV9 and TRBJ2-3, the full variable domain reads DSGVTQTPKHLITATGQRVTLRCSPRSGDLSVYWYQQSLDQGLQFLIQYYNGEERAKGNILERFSAQQFPDLHSELNLSSLELGDSALYFCASSKVWTSGGSTDTQYFGPGTRLTVL.

Only one count was recorded for this clone. The rearrangement uses TRBV7-9 and TRBJ1-2, with a weak D call TRBD1 (6 bases). This CDR3 is built from 14 residues. Germline assignment: CDR1 SEHNR and CDR2 FQNEAQ (reference sequence). V was pared by 11 bases and J by 8 bases, with 24 bases between. CDR3 region: CAHGAGDTIGGYTF. The CDR3 nucleotides read TGTGCCCATGGGGCAGGGGACACTATCGGGGGCTACACCTTC.

This chain uses TRBV9 with TRBJ2-3; unclear D gene. Germline V gene sequence: CDR1 SGDLS, CDR2 YYNGEE. This CDR3 region has 15 residues. V lost 1 base to trimming and J lost 0 bases, with 9 bases between them. CDR3 protein: CASSVRSSSTDTQYF. Here the CDR3 DNA reads TGTGCCAGCAGCGTAAGGAGTAGCAGCACAGATACGCAGTATTTT. Supplemented by reference TRBV9 and TRBJ2-3, the full variable domain reads DSGVTQTPKHLITATGQRVTLRCSPRSGDLSVYWYQQSLDQGLQFLIQYYNGEERAKGNILERFSAQQFPDLHSELNLSSLELGDSALYFCASSVRSSSTDTQYFGPGTRLTVL.

The J gene is TRBJ1-6, the V gene TRBV9, with a possible D match to TRBD1 (6 bases). Germline values: CDR1 SGDLS, CDR2 YYNGEE. Trimming stripped 3 bases from V and 9 bases from J, with 13 bases between. The CDR3 consists of 14 residues. CDR3 sequence (DNA): TGTGCCAGCAGCGGCTTACAGGGAATTTCACCCCTCCACTTT. Encoded protein: CASSGLQGISPLHF.

V and J are TRBV30 and TRBJ1-6, with D tentatively TRBD1 (5 bases). CDR3 length: 13 amino acids. Germline V CDR1 and CDR2: GTSNPN, SVGIG (reference sequence). Trimming shortened V by 3 bases and J by 6 bases, and 9 bases separated the two germline ends. Written as DNA, the CDR3 is TGTGCCTGGAGAAGACAGCCTAATTCACCCCTCCACTTT. It encodes CAWRRQPNSPLHF.

This sequence joins TRBV5-5 and TRBJ1-1, with a weak D call TRBD1 (5 bases). Trimming removed 4 bases from V and 5 bases from J, with 15 bases in between. The CDR3 spans 14 residues. Germline CDR1 reads SGHKS; CDR2 reads YYEKEE (reference sequence). CDR3 in amino acids: CASSRDYGGTEAFF. Here the CDR3 DNA reads TGTGCCAGCAGCCGGGATTATGGGGGGACTGAAGCTTTCTTT.

The sample holds a few counts of this clone. The rearrangement joins TRBV12-3 or TRBV12-4 to TRBJ1-2; D might be TRBD1 (6 bases). The ends were cut back, 5 bases at V and 4 bases at J, with 11 bases in the middle. CDR3 length equals 13 residues. For the CDR3, the DNA is TGTGCCAGCAGTCGGGACAATTTCTATGGCTACACCTTC. This encodes CASSRDNFYGYTF.

This clone came up a few times. The chain has TRBV6-7 and TRBJ2-7; 11 nucleotides match TRBD2. TRBV6-7 falls under the ORF class, with uncertain function. This CDR3 region has 18 residues. The trim removed 5 bases at V and 0 bases at J, leaving 12 bases unmatched. The CDR3 reads CASSNAGTSGLDSYEQYF. CDR3 bases: TGTGCCAGCAGTAACGCAGGGACTAGCGGACTAGACTCCTACGAGCAGTACTTC.

The genes are TRBV3-1 (or the pseudogene TRBV3-2) and TRBJ2-1, with 14 bases aligning to TRBD2. The CDR3 has 18 amino acids. The V segment lost 4 bases and the J segment 4 bases; nucleotides outside the gene matches: 9. Germline CDR1 and CDR2: LGHDT and YNNKEL (reference sequence). As DNA, the CDR3 is TGTGCCAGCAGCCGACCGGGACTAGCGGGAGTCGGGTACAATGAGCAGTTCTTC. Encoded protein: CASSRPGLAGVGYNEQFF.

This clone was seen only a few times. The chain uses TRBV11-2 and TRBJ2-1, with TRBD2 identical over 13 bases. Germline V gene sequence: CDR1 SGHAT, CDR2 FQNNGV. V lost 5 bases to trimming and J lost 8 bases; unmatched junction nucleotides: 3. The CDR3 is made up of 14 amino acids. The CDR3 reads CASSVGLAGDEQFF. The CDR3, as DNA: TGTGCCAGCAGCGTTGGACTAGCGGGAGATGAGCAGTTCTTC.

V usage is TRBV16 and J usage is TRBJ2-3, with D perhaps given as TRBD1 or TRBD2 (5 bases each). This CDR3 comprises 15 residues. Trimming pared 2 bases from V and 2 bases from J, leaving 11 bases between. CDR1 is KGHSY, CDR2 FQNENV, per germline. This CDR3 is CASSQLGDVTDTQYF. CDR3 coding DNA: TGTGCCAGCAGCCAACTAGGGGACGTCACAGATACGCAGTATTTT.

The rearrangement joins TRBV5-1 to TRBJ1-2, with a weak D call TRBD1 (5 bases). The germline V and J ends were trimmed by 0 bases and 6 bases, with 12 bases remaining between them. Germline assignment: CDR1 SGHRS and CDR2 YFSETQ. This CDR3 region has 14 residues. The CDR3 loop is CASSLALGADGYTF. The CDR3 region has the DNA TGCGCCAGCAGCTTGGCATTAGGGGCGGATGGCTACACCTTC.

This clone turned up a few times. The chain employs TRBV7-3 and TRBJ2-4, with D possibly being TRBD2 (6 bases). Germline CDR1 SGHTA, CDR2 FQGTGA. This CDR3 region has 15 residues. Trimming left V 5 bases short and J 3 bases short, with 14 bases between. CDR3 sequence reads: CASSEAFGGKNIQYF. CDR3 in DNA: TGTGCCAGCAGCGAGGCCTTCGGGGGCAAAAACATTCAGTACTTC. Full variable domain (rest looked up from reference TRBV7-3 and TRBJ2-4): GAGVSQTPSNKVTEKGKYVELRCDPISGHTALYWYRQSLGQGPEFLIYFQGTGAADDSGLPNDRFFAVRPEGSVSTLKIQRTERGDSAVYLCASSEAFGGKNIQYFGAGTRLSVL.

This chain connects TRBV5-8 to TRBJ2-7; either TRBD1 or TRBD2 may supply D (5 bases each). CDR3 length: 14 residues. Germline V gene sequence: CDR1 SGHTS, CDR2 YDEGEE. The ends were cut back, 4 bases at V and 2 bases at J, with 13 bases in the middle. The CDR3 region is CASSPRDLPYEQYF. The CDR3, as DNA: TGTGCCAGCAGCCCCCGGGACCTACCCTACGAGCAGTACTTC.